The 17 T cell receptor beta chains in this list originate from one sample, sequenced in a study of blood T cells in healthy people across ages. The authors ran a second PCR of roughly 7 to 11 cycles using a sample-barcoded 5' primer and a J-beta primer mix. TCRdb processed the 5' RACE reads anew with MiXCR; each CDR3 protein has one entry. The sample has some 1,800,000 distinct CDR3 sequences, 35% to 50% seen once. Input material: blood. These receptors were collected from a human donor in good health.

CDR3 nucleotides: TGCAGCGCTCAGACAGGGGGCGCGTACTATGGCTACACCTTC. This encodes CSAQTGGAYYGYTF. The chain links TRBV29-1 to TRBJ1-2, with 10 bases matching TRBD1. The V and J ends lost 7 bases and 3 bases, in that order; junction bases with no gene match: 8. CDR1 is SQVTM and CDR2 is ANQGSEA in the germline V gene. The CDR3 runs to 14 residues.

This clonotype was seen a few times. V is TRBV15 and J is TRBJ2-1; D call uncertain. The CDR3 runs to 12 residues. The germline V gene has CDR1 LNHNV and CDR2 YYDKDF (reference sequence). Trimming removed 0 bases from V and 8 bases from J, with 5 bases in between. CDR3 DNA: TGTGCCACCAGCAGAGACCACTATGAGCAGTTCTTC. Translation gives CATSRDHYEQFF.

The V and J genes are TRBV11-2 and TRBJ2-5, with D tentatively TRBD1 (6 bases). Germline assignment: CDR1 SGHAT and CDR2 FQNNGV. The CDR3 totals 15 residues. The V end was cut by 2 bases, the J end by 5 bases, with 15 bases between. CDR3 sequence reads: CASSLLQGSLETQYF. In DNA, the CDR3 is TGTGCCAGCAGCTTACTACAGGGTAGCCTGGAGACCCAGTACTTC. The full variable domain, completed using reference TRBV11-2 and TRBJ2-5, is EAGVAQSPRYKIIEKRQSVAFWCNPISGHATLYWYQQILGQGPKLLIQFQNNGVVDDSQLPKDRFSAERLKGVDSTLKIQPAKLEDSAVYLCASSLLQGSLETQYFGPGTRLLVL.

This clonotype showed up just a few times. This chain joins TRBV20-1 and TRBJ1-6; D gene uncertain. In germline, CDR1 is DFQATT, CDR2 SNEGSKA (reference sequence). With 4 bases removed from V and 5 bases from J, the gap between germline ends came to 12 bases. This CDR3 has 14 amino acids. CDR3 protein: CSANGAFNNSPLHF. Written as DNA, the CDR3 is TGCAGTGCTAATGGTGCCTTCAATAATTCACCCCTCCACTTT.

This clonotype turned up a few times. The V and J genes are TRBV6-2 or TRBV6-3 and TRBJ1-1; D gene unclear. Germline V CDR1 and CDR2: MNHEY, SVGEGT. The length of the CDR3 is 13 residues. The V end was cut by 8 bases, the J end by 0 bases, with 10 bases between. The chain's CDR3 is CASFRLVNTEAFF. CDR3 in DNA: TGTGCCAGCTTCCGACTCGTGAACACTGAAGCTTTCTTT.

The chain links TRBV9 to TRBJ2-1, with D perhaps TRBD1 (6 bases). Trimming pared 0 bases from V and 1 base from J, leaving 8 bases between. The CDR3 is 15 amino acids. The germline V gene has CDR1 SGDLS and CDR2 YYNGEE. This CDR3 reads CASSVGGPSYNEQFF. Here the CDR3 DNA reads TGTGCCAGCAGCGTAGGGGGGCCGTCCTACAATGAGCAGTTCTTC.

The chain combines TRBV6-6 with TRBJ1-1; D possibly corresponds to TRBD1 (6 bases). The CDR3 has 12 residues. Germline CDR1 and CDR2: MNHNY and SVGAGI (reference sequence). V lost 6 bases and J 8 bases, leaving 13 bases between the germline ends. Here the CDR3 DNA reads TGTGCCAGCAGCCCATCGACAGGAGAAGCTTTCTTT. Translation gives CASSPSTGEAFF.

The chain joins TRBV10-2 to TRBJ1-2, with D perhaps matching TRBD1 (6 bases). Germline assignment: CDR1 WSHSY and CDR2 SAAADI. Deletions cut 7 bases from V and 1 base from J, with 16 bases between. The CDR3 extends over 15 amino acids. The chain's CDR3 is CASTEAGHFNYGYTF. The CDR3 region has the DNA TGCGCCAGCACCGAAGCGGGACACTTTAACTATGGCTACACCTTC.

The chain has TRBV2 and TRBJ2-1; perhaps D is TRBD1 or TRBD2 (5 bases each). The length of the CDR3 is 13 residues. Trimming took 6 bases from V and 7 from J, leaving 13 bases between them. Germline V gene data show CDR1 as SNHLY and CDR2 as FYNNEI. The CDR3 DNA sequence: TGTGCCAGCAGACGGGGCCAGCGGAATGAGCAGTTCTTC. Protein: CASRRGQRNEQFF.

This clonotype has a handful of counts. In DNA, the CDR3 is TGTGCCAGCAGCTTAGCGGGCGGGAGTGGCACAGATACGCAGTATTTT. Its translation: CASSLAGGSGTDTQYF. The chain is built from TRBV7-2 and TRBJ2-3; 7 nucleotides agree with TRBD2. The germline V gene has CDR1 SGHTA and CDR2 FQGNSA. Germline trimming cut 0 bases from V and 1 base from J; bases unmatched to any gene: 4. CDR3 size: 16 residues.

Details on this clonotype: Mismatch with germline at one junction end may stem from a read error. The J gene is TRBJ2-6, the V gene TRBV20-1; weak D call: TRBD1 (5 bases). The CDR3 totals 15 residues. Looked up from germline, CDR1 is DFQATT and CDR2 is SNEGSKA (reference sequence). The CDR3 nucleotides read TGCAGTGCCCTTGGGTCCAGGGCTGGGGCCAACGTCCAGACTTTC. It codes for CSALGSRAGANVQTF.

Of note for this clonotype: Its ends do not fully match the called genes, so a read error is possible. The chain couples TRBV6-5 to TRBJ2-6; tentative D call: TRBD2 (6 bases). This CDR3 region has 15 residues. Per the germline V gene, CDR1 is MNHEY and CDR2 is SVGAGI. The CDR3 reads CAGSQHNGGVNVLTF. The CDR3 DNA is TGTGCCGGCAGCCAACACAACGGGGGTGTCAACGTCCTGACTTTC.

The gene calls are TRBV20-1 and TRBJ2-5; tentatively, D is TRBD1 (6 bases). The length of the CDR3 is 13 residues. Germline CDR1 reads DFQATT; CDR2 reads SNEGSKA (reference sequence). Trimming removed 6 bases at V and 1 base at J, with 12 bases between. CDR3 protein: CSAYHRVQETQYF. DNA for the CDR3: TGCAGTGCCTACCACAGGGTCCAAGAGACCCAGTACTTC.

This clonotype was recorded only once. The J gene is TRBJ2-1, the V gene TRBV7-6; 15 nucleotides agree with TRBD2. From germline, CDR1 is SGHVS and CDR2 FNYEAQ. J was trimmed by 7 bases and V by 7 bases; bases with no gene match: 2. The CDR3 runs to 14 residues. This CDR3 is CASTGLAGGNEQFF. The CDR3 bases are TGTGCCAGCACCGGACTAGCGGGGGGGAATGAGCAGTTCTTC.

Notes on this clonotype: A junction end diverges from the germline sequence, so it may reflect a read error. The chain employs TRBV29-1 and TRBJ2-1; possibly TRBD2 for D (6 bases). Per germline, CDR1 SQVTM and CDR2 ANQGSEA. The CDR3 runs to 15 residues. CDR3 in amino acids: CSVEGLGGVYNEHFF. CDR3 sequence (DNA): TGCAGCGTTGAAGGTCTGGGGGGAGTTTACAATGAGCATTTCTTC.

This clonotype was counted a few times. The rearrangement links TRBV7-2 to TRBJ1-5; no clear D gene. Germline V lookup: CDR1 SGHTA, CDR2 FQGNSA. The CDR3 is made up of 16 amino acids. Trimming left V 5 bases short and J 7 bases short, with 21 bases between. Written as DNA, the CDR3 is TGTGCCAGCAGCCCCGGACCTACGTTACTCCGGCAGCCCCAGCATTTT. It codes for CASSPGPTLLRQPQHF.

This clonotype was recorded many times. The CDR3 loop is CSAQDSRLIYEQFF. Here the CDR3 DNA reads TGCAGTGCTCAGGACAGTCGTCTAATCTATGAGCAGTTCTTC. The chain combines TRBV20-1 with TRBJ2-1; a weak D match, TRBD1 (6 bases). The CDR3 has 14 amino acids. Germline loops: CDR1 DFQATT, CDR2 SNEGSKA (reference sequence). Trimming removed 5 bases at V and 8 bases at J, with 19 bases between.